A single sample is the source of the 27 T cell receptor beta chains below, sequenced in a study of CD8+ T cells in alopecia areata. As the sequencing template, cDNA was produced by extracting RNA and reverse transcribing it. Sequenced by immunoSEQ multiplex PCR; TCRdb stores in-frame clones only, minus some. The sample yields roughly 150,000 clones, 85% to 90% seen once. The material sequenced was CD8+ T cells sorted from blood, taken at week 0. The receptors derive from a human donor with alopecia areata.

The rearrangement uses TRBV7-9 and TRBJ2-7; weak D call: TRBD2 (6 bases). Germline V gene sequence: CDR1 SEHNR, CDR2 FQNEAQ (reference sequence). V was pared by 5 bases and J by 4 bases, with 15 bases between. The CDR3 is made up of 14 amino acids. CDR3 DNA: TGTGCCAGCAGCCCGTCCACGGGACTTTACGAGCAGTACTTC. Protein: CASSPSTGLYEQYF.

This clone appeared once. The V and J genes are TRBV5-4 and TRBJ2-1; D gene unclear. V lost 3 bases and J 10 bases, leaving 8 bases between the germline ends. The CDR3 covers 11 residues. CDR1 is SGHNT, CDR2 YYREEE, per germline (reference sequence). CDR3 DNA sequence: TGTGCCAGCAGCTATGTGGAGGAGCAGTTCTTC. This translates into CASSYVEEQFF. Filled out from reference TRBV5-4 and TRBJ2-1, the complete variable domain reads ETGVTQSPTHLIKTRGQQVTLRCSSQSGHNTVSWYQQALGQGPQFIFQYYREEENGRGNFPPRFSGLQFPNYSSELNVNALELDDSALYLCASSYVEEQFFGPGTRLTVL.

The chain employs TRBV27 and TRBJ2-7; D is undetermined. The V gene lost 3 bases and the J gene lost 7 bases, with 10 bases spanning the gap. CDR3 length: 12 residues. Germline CDR1 is MNHEY and CDR2 is SMNVEV (reference sequence). DNA for the CDR3: TGTGCCAGCAGTTTTTCGGGTAGGGAGCAGTACTTC. Translated, it gives CASSFSGREQYF.

The chain combines TRBV15 with TRBJ2-3, with D unclear. Trimming took off 0 bases at V and 2 bases at J, with 3 bases between the two ends. The CDR3 spans 13 residues. CDR1 and CDR2 (germline): LNHNV, YYDKDF (reference sequence). For the CDR3, the DNA is TGTGCCACCAGCAGAGACGCCACAGATACGCAGTATTTT. This gives the protein CATSRDATDTQYF.

The V call is TRBV15, the J call TRBJ2-1; D gene unclear. This CDR3 contains 12 residues. Germline V gives CDR1 LNHNV, CDR2 YYDKDF (reference sequence). Between the trimmed V and J ends, which lost 5 bases and 8 bases, there was a span of 10 bases. CDR3 sequence (DNA): TGTGCCACCAGCGACCGGTCCGATGAGCAGTTCTTC. Its translation is CATSDRSDEQFF.

Notes on this clone: The same CDR3 arises from other DNA sequences in this sample as well. The chain uses TRBV10-2 and TRBJ2-7; D is possibly TRBD1 (5 bases). This CDR3 region has 13 residues. V was clipped by 2 bases and J by 0 bases, with 5 bases between them. Germline V gene sequence: CDR1 WSHSY, CDR2 SAAADI. The CDR3 DNA is TGCGCCAGCAGTGAGGGGGCCTCCTACGAGCAGTACTTC. Protein product: CASSEGASYEQYF.

J is TRBJ2-1 and V is TRBV9, with 8 bases identical to TRBD2. Germline V gene sequence: CDR1 SGDLS, CDR2 YYNGEE. The CDR3 has 18 residues. Germline trimming cut 0 bases from V and 0 bases from J; bases unmatched to any gene: 8. The CDR3 nucleotides are TGTGCCAGCAGCGTAGCTGTCACTAGCGGTAGCTCCTACAATGAGCAGTTCTTC. Its translation: CASSVAVTSGSSYNEQFF. The whole variable domain, filled in from reference TRBV9 and TRBJ2-1, reads DSGVTQTPKHLITATGQRVTLRCSPRSGDLSVYWYQQSLDQGLQFLIQYYNGEERAKGNILERFSAQQFPDLHSELNLSSLELGDSALYFCASSVAVTSGSSYNEQFFGPGTRLTVL.

The rearrangement uses TRBV27 and TRBJ1-1; D is unresolved. The germline V gene has CDR1 MNHEY and CDR2 SMNVEV (reference sequence). This CDR3 is built from 13 residues. V gave up 3 bases and J gave up 0 bases, with 5 bases separating them. The CDR3 spells CASSLFMNTEAFF. In DNA form, the CDR3 reads TGTGCCAGCAGTTTGTTCATGAACACTGAAGCTTTCTTT.

This clone was seen once. The CDR3 reads CASSPRTGLNTEAFF. The CDR3 bases are TGCGCCAGCAGCCCGCGAACTGGACTTAACACTGAAGCTTTCTTT. The V call is TRBV4-1, the J call TRBJ1-1; D gene ambiguous. V lost 4 bases and J lost 2, with 14 bases in between. Germline values: CDR1 MGHRA, CDR2 YSYEKL. This CDR3 contains 15 residues.

This sequence joins TRBV5-1 and TRBJ2-7, with TRBD1 matching 12 bases. The junction had 5 bases not matched to a gene; V was cut back by 3 bases and J by 7 bases. There are 14 residues in the CDR3. Germline V lookup: CDR1 SGHRS, CDR2 YFSETQ. The CDR3 nucleotides read TGCGCCAGCAGCTCGGGACAGGGGGCAGATGAGCAGTACTTC. It translates to CASSSGQGADEQYF. Using reference TRBV5-1 and TRBJ2-7 for the parts outside the CDR3, the full variable domain is KAGVTQTPRYLIKTRGQQVTLSCSPISGHRSVSWYQQTPGQGLQFLFEYFSETQRNKGNFPGRFSGRQFSNSRSEMNVSTLELGDSALYLCASSSGQGADEQYFGPGTRLTVT.

This chain links TRBV4-2 with TRBJ2-3; D may match TRBD1 or TRBD2 (5 bases each). The CDR3 totals 15 residues. Trimming cost V 4 bases and J 2 bases, with 13 bases left between them. Germline CDR1 and CDR2: LGHNA and YNFKEQ. The CDR3 loop reads CASSLGELPTDTQYF. The DNA for the CDR3 is TGTGCCAGCAGCCTGGGGGAACTTCCCACAGATACGCAGTATTTT.

This chain uses TRBV2 with TRBJ2-7; TRBD1 matches at 8 bases. The CDR3 has 15 amino acids. CDR1 and CDR2 from the germline V gene are SNHLY and FYNNEI. Unmatched junction bases numbered 5, after V lost 1 base and J lost 3 bases. This chain's CDR3 is CASSEVGTGSYEQYF. The CDR3 coding sequence is TGTGCCAGCAGTGAAGTTGGGACAGGTAGCTACGAGCAGTACTTC.

The J gene is TRBJ1-2, the V gene TRBV11-2; no firm D call. This CDR3 spans 13 amino acids. Trimming shortened V by 4 bases and J by 0 bases, and 6 bases separated the two germline ends. CDR1 is SGHAT, CDR2 FQNNGV, per germline. This chain's CDR3 is CASSSQPNYGYTF. In DNA form, the CDR3 reads TGTGCCAGCAGCTCTCAACCTAACTATGGCTACACCTTC.

This chain links TRBV30 with TRBJ2-7; D not certain. V lost 2 bases to trimming and J lost 2 bases, with 4 bases between them. There are 11 residues in the CDR3. Germline values: CDR1 GTSNPN, CDR2 SVGIG (reference sequence). CDR3 DNA sequence: TGTGCCTGGAGTCCGGCCTACGAGCAGTACTTC. Its translation is CAWSPAYEQYF. The whole variable domain, remainder taken from reference TRBV30 and TRBJ2-7, is SQTIHQWPATLVQPVGSPLSLECTVEGTSNPNLYWYRQAAGRGLQLLFYSVGIGQISSEVPQNLSASRPQDRQFILSSKKLLLSDSGFYLCAWSPAYEQYFGPGTRLTVT.

Regarding this clone: Other DNA sequences in this specimen translate into the identical CDR3. The chain links TRBV5-1 to TRBJ2-7, with D unresolved. Germline V gene lookup returns CDR1 SGHRS and CDR2 YFSETQ. Trimming removed 4 bases from V and 0 bases from J, with 8 bases in between. The CDR3 has 13 residues. The CDR3 protein is CASSLESSYEQYF. CDR3 bases: TGCGCCAGCAGCCTTGAAAGCTCCTACGAGCAGTACTTC.

The chain uses TRBV29-1 and TRBJ2-3; perhaps TRBD2 as D (7 bases). Trimming removed 3 bases at V and 4 bases at J, with 17 bases between. The germline V gene has CDR1 SQVTM and CDR2 ANQGSEA. The CDR3 consists of 15 residues. CDR3: CSVEWRRGGSDTQYF. For the CDR3, the DNA is TGCAGCGTTGAGTGGAGGCGCGGGGGCTCAGATACGCAGTATTTT.

The J gene is TRBJ2-7, the V gene TRBV5-6; 9 positions agree with TRBD1. Germline V gives CDR1 SGHDT, CDR2 YYEEEE. V gave up 3 bases and J gave up 5 bases; unmatched junction bases: 9. The length of the CDR3 is 15 residues. In DNA, the CDR3 is TGTGCCAGCAGCTGGAGCCCGGGACAGGGTAACGAGCAGTACTTC. The encoded protein is CASSWSPGQGNEQYF.

This chain links TRBV11-2 with TRBJ2-1, with TRBD1 matching over 9 bases. CDR3 length: 12 residues. Germline-derived CDR1 and CDR2 are SGHAT and FQNNGV. Losses at the gene ends were 5 bases for V and 15 bases for J; bases not matched to a gene: 8. The CDR3 region is CASSLAGQGRFF. As DNA, the CDR3 is TGTGCCAGCAGCCTAGCCGGACAGGGGAGGTTCTTC.

The CDR3 DNA reads as TGTGCAGTAAGTGGCGGGAGCTCCTACAATGAGCAGTTCTTC. As protein: CAVSGGSSYNEQFF. V gene TRBV2 combines with J gene TRBJ2-1; 7 positions agree with TRBD2. The CDR3 is 14 residues long. Germline CDR1 SNHLY, CDR2 FYNNEI.

This chain connects TRBV11-2 to TRBJ2-7, with D uncertain. CDR1 is SGHAT, CDR2 FQNNGV, per germline. V was clipped by 1 base and J by 6 bases, with 7 bases between them. The CDR3 contains 12 residues. The CDR3 DNA sequence: TGTGCCAGCAGCTTAGTGTATCCCGAGCAGTACTTC. Its protein product is CASSLVYPEQYF.

This chain joins TRBV27 and TRBJ2-7; no firm D call. V was shortened by 5 bases and J by 3 bases, with 11 bases between the two germline ends. The V gene's germline CDR1 is MNHEY and CDR2 SMNVEV (reference sequence). This CDR3 spans 13 amino acids. The CDR3 here is CASSPLRNYEQYF. In nucleotides, the CDR3 is TGTGCCAGCAGTCCTCTAAGAAACTACGAGCAGTACTTC.

The chain carries TRBV4-1 and TRBJ2-2; no clear D. Trimming stripped 1 base from V and 6 bases from J, with 9 bases between. Germline CDR1 and CDR2: MGHRA and YSYEKL. There are 14 residues in the CDR3. The CDR3 DNA is TGCGCCAGCAGCCAAGGGCCTTCGGCCGGGGAGCTGTTTTTT. As protein: CASSQGPSAGELFF.

V gene TRBV28 combines with J gene TRBJ2-1; D unclear. Trimming pared 10 bases from V and 7 bases from J, leaving 11 bases between. The CDR3 is 11 amino acids. Germline V gene data show CDR1 as MDHEN and CDR2 as SYDVKM. The CDR3 spells CATLYGNEQFF. The CDR3 region has the DNA TGTGCCACTTTATATGGAAATGAGCAGTTCTTC. The complete variable domain, with remaining parts taken from reference TRBV28 and TRBJ2-1, reads DVKVTQSSRYLVKRTGEKVFLECVQDMDHENMFWYRQDPGLGLRLIYFSYDVKMKEKGDIPEGYSVSREKKERFSLILESASTNQTSMYLCATLYGNEQFFGPGTRLTVL.

The CDR3 nucleotides are TGTGCCAGTAGTATCTGGGGGGGTGGACCAACGAACACTGAAGCTTTCTTT. Amino acid sequence: CASSIWGGGPTNTEAFF. The chain combines TRBV19 with TRBJ1-1, with D perhaps TRBD1 (5 bases). Germline loops: CDR1 LNHDA, CDR2 SQIVND (reference sequence). The CDR3 is 17 residues long. V shed 3 bases and J shed 1 base, with 18 bases lying between them. Full variable domain (remainder filled in from reference TRBV19 and TRBJ1-1): DGGITQSPKYLFRKEGQNVTLSCEQNLNHDAMYWYRQDPGQGLRLIYYSQIVNDFQKGDIAEGYSVSREKKESFPLTVTSAQKNPTAFYLCASSIWGGGPTNTEAFFGQGTRLTVV.

V is TRBV29-1 and J is TRBJ2-3, with D hard to call. Trimming left V 1 base short and J 3 bases short, with 11 bases between. From germline, CDR1 is SQVTM and CDR2 ANQGSEA. CDR3 size: 14 residues. CDR3: CSVEVPPTTDTQYF. The CDR3, as DNA: TGCAGCGTTGAAGTCCCGCCTACGACAGATACGCAGTATTTT.

The chain links TRBV9 to TRBJ2-3; TRBD2 aligns across 10 bases. The CDR3 is 15 amino acids. The V and J ends lost 4 bases and 5 bases, in that order; junction bases with no gene match: 7. Germline V lookup: CDR1 SGDLS, CDR2 YYNGEE. CDR3 protein: CASSKAGGPIDTQYF. The CDR3, as DNA: TGTGCCAGCAGCAAAGCGGGGGGGCCGATAGATACGCAGTATTTT.

V and J are TRBV11-2 and TRBJ2-3; possibly TRBD1 for D (8 bases). V was pared by 6 bases and J by 0 bases, with 19 bases between. The CDR3 covers 17 residues. CDR1 and CDR2 (germline): SGHAT, FQNNGV. CDR3 sequence (DNA): TGTGCCAGCAGGGATACAGGGGGGGAAACTAGCACAGATACGCAGTATTTT. Its translation: CASRDTGGETSTDTQYF.